These 5 T cell receptor beta chains originate from one sample sequenced in a study of Graves' ophthalmopathy and Graves' hyperthyroidism. Transcripts of RNA were the source for amplifying TCR beta CDR3 regions. Second-round multiplex PCR came after a first-round RT-PCR that employed HTBI primers. TCRdb called the multiplex PCR reads again in MiXCR, with one record for every CDR3 protein. The data show roughly 700,000 distinct CDR3 sequences, approximately 40% seen once. The specimen was peripheral blood. These receptors were collected from an adult man with Graves' ophthalmopathy.

This clonotype was found many times. V usage is TRBV2 and J usage is TRBJ1-2; a possible D gene is TRBD1 (5 bases). In germline, CDR1 is SNHLY, CDR2 FYNNEI. V was trimmed by 6 bases and J by 1 base, leaving 9 bases between them. The CDR3 consists of 13 residues. The CDR3 spells CASSQGINYGYTF. The CDR3 DNA is TGTGCCAGCAGCCAGGGAATTAACTATGGCTACACCTTC.

The chain recombines TRBV20-1 with TRBJ2-7; TRBD2 agrees at 8 bases. CDR3 length: 17 amino acids. The ends lost 3 bases at V and 4 bases at J; junction bases unmatched: 17. Germline V gene lookup returns CDR1 DFQATT and CDR2 SNEGSKA (reference sequence). This CDR3 reads CSAREGSGGPLTYEQYF. As DNA, the CDR3 is TGCAGTGCTAGGGAGGGTTCGGGGGGGCCCTTAACTTACGAGCAGTACTTC.

This clonotype was found a few times. This chain connects TRBV20-1 to TRBJ1-4, with TRBD1 matching over 7 bases. With V trimmed by 3 bases and J by 7 bases, 8 bases remained unmatched. The CDR3 consists of 14 residues. The germline CDR1 and CDR2 sequences are DFQATT and SNEGSKA (reference sequence). The CDR3 bases are TGCAGTGCTAGCCTGTCTCGGGACAGTGAAAAACTGTTTTTT. Translation: CSASLSRDSEKLFF.

This clonotype was recorded at least ten times. This chain uses TRBV12-3 or TRBV12-4 with TRBJ1-5; perhaps TRBD1 as D (6 bases). The CDR3 is 14 amino acids. V was trimmed by 6 bases and J by 4 bases, leaving 13 bases between them. Here the CDR3 DNA reads TGTGCCAGCAGCACGGACAGATTAAATCAGCCCCAGCATTTT. Protein: CASSTDRLNQPQHF.

CDR3 DNA: TGTGCCAGCGTGACAGGTCCCTCTGGGGCCAACGTCCTGACTTTC. It codes for CASVTGPSGANVLTF. The chain uses TRBV6-4 and TRBJ2-6, with a tentative D call TRBD1 (6 bases). The V gene lost 8 bases and the J gene lost 0 bases, with 11 bases spanning the gap. Germline values: CDR1 MRHNA, CDR2 SNTAGT. This CDR3 spans 15 amino acids.